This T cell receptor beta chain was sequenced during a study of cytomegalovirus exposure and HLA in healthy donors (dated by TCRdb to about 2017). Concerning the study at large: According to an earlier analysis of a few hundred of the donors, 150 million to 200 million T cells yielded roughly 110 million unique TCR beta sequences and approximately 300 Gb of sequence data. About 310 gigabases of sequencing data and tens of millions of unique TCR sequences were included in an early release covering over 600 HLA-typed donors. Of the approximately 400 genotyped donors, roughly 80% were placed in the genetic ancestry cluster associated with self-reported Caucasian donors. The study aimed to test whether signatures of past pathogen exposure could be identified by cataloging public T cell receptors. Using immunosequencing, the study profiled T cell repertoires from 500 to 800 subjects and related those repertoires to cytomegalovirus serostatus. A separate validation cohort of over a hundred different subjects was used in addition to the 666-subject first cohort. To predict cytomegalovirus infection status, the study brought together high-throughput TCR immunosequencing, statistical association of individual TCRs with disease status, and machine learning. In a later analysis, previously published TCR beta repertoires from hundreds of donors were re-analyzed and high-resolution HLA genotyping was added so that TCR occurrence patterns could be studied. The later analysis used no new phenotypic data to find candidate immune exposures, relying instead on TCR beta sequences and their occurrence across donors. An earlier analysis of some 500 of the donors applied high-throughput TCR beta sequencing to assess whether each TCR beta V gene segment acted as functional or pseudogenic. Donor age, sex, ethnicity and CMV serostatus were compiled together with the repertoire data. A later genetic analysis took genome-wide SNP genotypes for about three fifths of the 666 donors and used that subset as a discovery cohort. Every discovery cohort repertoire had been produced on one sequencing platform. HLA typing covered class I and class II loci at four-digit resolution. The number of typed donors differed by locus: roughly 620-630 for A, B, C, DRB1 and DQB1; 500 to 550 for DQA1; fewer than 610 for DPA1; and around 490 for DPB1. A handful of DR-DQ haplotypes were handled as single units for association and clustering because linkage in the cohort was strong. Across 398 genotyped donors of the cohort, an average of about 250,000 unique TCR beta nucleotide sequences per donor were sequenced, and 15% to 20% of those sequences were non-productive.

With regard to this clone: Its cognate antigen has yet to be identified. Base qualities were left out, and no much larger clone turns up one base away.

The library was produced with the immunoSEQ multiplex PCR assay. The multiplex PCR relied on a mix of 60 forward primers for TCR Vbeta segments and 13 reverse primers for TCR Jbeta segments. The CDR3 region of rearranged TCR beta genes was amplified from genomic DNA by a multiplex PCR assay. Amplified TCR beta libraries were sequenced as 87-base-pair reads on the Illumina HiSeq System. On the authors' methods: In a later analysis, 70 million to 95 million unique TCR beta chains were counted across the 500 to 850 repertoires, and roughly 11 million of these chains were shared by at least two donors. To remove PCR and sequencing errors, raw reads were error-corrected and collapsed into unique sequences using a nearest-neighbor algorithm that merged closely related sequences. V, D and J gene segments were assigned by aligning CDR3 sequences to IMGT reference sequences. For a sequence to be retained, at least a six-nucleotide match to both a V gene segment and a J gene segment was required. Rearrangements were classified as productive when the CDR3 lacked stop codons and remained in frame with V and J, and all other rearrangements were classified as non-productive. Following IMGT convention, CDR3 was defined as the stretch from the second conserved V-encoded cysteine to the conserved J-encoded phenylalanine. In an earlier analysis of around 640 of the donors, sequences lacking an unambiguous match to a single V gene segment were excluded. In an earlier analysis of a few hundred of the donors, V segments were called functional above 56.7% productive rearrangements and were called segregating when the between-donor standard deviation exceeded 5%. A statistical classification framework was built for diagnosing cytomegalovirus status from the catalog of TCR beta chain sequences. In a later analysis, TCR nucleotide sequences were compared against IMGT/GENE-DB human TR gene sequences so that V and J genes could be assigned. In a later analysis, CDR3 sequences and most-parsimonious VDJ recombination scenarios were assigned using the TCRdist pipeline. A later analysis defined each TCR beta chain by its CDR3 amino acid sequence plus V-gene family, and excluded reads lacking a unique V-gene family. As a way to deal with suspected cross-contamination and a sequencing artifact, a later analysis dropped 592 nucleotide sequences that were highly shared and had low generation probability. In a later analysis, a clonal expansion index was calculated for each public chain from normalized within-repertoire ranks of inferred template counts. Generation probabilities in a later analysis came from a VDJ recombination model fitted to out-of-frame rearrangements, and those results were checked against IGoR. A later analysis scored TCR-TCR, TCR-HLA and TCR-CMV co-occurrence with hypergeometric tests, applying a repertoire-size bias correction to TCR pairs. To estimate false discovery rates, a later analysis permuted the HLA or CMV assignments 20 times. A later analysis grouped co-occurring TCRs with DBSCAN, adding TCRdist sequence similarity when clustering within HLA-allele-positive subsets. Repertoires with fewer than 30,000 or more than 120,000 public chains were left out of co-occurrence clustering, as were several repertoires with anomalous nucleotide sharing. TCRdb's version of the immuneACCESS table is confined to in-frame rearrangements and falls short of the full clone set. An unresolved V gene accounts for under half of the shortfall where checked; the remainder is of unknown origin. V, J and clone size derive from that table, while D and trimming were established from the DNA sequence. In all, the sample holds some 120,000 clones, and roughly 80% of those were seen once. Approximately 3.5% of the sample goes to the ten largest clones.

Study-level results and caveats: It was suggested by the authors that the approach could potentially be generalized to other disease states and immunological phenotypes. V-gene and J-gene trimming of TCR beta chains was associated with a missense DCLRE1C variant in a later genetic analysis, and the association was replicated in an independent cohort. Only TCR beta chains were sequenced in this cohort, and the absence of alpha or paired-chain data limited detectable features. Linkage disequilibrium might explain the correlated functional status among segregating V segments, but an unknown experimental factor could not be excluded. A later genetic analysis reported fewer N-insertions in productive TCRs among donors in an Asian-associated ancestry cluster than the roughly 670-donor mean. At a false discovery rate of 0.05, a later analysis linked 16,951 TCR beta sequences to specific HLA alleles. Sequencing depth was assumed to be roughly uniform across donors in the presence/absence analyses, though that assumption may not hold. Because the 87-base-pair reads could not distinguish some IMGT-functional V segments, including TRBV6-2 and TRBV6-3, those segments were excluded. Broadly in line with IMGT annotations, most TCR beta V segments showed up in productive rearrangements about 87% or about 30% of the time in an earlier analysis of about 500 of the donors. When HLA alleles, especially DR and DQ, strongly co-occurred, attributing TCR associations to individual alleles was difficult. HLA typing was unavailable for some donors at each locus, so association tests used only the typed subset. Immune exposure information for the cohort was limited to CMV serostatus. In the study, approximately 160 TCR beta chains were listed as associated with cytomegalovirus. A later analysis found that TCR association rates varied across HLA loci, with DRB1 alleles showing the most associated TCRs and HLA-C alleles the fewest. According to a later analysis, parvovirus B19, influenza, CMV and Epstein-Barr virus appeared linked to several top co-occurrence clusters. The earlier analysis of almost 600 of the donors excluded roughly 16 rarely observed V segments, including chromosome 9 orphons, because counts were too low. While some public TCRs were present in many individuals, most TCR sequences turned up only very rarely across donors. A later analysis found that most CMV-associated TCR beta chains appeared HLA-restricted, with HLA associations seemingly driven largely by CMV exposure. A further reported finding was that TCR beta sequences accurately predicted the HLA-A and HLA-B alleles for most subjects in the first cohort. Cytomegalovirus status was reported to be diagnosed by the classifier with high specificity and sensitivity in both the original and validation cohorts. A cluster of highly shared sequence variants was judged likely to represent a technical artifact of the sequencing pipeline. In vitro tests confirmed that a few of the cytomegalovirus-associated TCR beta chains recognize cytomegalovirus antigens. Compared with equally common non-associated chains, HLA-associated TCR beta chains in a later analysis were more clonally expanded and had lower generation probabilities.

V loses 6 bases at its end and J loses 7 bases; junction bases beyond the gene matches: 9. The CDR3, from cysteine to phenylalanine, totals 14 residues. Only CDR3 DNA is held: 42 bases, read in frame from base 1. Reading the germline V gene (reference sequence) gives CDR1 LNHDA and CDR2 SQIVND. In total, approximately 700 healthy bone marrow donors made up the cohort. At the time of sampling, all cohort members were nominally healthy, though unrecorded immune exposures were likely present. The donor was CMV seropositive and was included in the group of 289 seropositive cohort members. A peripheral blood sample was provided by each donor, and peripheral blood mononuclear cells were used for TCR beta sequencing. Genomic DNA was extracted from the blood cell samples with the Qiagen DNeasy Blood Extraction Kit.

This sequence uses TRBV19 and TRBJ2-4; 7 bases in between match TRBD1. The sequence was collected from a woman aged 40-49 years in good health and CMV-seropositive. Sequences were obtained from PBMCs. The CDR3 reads CASRLGQTLNIQYF. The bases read TGTGCCAGTAGACTGGGACAGACTTTGAACATTCAGTACTTC.